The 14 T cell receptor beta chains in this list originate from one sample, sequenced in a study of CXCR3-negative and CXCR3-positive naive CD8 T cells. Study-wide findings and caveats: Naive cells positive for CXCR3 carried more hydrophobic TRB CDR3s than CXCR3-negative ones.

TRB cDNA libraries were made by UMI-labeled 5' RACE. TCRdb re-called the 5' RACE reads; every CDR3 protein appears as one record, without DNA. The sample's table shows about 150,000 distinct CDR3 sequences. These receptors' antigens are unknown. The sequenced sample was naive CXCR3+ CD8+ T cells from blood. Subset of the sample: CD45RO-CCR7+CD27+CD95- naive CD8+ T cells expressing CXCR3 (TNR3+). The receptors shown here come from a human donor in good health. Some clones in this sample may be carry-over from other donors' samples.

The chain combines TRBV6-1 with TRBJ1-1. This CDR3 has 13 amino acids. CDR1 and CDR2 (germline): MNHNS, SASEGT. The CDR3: CASRDTTNTEAFF.

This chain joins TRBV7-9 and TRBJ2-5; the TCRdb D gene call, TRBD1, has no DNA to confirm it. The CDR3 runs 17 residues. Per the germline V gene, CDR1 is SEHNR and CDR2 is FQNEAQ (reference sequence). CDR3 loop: CASRSTEGTGDQETQYF.

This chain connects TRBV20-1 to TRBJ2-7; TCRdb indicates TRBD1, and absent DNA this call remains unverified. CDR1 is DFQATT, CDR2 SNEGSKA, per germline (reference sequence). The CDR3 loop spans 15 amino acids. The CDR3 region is CSARASGTGTYEQYF.

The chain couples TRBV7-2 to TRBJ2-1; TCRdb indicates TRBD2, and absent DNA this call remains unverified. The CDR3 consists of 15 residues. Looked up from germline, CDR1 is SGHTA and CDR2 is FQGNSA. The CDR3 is CASSLSSGGHNEQFF. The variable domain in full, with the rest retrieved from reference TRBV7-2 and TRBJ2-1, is GAGVSQSPSNKVTEKGKDVELRCDPISGHTALYWYRQSLGQGLEFLIYFQGNSAPDKSGLPSDRFSAERTGGSVSTLTIQRTQQEDSAVYLCASSLSSGGHNEQFFGPGTRLTVL.

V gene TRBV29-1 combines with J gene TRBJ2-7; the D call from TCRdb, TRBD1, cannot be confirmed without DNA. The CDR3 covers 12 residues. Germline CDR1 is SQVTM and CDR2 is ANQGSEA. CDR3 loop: CSARTGRNEQYF.

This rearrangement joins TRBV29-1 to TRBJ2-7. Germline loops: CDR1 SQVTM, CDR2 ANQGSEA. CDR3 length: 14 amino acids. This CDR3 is CSVENGQGGYEQYF.

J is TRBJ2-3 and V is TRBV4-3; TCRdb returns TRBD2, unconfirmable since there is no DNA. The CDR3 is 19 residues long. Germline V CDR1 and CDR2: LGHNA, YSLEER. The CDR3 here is CASSQRASGGATTMDTQYF.

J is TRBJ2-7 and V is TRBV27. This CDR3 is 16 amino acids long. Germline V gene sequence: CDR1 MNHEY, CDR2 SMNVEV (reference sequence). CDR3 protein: CASSLRPANRANEQYF.

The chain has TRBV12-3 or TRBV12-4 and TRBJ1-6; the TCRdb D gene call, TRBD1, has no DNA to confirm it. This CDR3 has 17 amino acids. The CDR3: CASSEERGNSYNSPLHF.

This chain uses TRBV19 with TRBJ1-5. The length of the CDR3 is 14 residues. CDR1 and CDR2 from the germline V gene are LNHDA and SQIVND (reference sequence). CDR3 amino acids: CASSMRNLYQPQHF.

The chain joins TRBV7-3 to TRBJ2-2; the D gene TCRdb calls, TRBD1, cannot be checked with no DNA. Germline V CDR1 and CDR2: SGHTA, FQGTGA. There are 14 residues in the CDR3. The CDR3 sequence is CASSPWTGFGELFF. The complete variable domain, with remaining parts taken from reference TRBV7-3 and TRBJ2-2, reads GAGVSQTPSNKVTEKGKYVELRCDPISGHTALYWYRQSLGQGPEFLIYFQGTGAADDSGLPNDRFFAVRPEGSVSTLKIQRTERGDSAVYLCASSPWTGFGELFFGEGSRLTVL.

The CDR3 region is CASEGGYEQYF. The V call is TRBV12-5, the J call TRBJ2-7; TCRdb calls TRBD1, which cannot be checked without DNA. The CDR3 length is 11 residues. Germline assignment: CDR1 LGHNT and CDR2 FRNRAP.

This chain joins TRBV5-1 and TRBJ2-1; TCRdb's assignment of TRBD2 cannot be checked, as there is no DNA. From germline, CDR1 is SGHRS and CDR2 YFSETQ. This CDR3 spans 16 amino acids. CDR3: CASSLSGGNPYNEQFF.

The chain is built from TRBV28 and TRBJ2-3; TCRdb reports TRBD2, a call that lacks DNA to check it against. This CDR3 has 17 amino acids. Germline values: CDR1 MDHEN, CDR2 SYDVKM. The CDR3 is CASSLILAGGRTDTQYF.